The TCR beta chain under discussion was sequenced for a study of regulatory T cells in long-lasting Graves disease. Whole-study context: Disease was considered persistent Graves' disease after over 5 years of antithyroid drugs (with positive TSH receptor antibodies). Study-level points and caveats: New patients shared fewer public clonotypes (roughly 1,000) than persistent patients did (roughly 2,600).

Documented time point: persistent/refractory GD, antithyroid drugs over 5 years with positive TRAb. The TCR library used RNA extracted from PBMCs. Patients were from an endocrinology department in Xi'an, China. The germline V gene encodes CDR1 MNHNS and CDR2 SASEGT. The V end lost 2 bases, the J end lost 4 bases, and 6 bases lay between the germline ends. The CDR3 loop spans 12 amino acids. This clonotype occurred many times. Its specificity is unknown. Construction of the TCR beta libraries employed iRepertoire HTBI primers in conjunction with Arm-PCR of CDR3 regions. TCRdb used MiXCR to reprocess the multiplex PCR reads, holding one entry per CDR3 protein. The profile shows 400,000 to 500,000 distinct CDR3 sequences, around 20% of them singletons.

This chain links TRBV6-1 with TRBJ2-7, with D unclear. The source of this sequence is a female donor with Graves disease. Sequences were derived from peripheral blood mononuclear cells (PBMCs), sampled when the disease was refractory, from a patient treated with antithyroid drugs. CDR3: CASSENGYEQYF. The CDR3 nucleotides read TGTGCCAGCAGTGAAAATGGATACGAGCAGTACTTC.